The present T cell receptor (beta chain) was sequenced within a study of control samples from healthy donors and cancer patients. Here immunoSEQ multiplex PCR was the method, and the copy in TCRdb shows in-frame clones only, minus some. The repertoire holds about 46,000 clones, with 88% as singletons. This CDR3 spans 15 amino acids. V shed 5 bases and J shed 1 base, with 14 bases lying between them. Germline V gene data show CDR1 as MDHEN and CDR2 as SYDVKM. The chain combines TRBV28 with TRBJ1-1; the D gene is possibly TRBD1 (6 bases). The origin of this receptor is a man between 45 and 60 years old with head and neck cancer. The sequencing sample was made of PBMCs. The CDR3 loop reads CASSPGTSWNTEAFF. CDR3 DNA: TGTGCCAGCAGTCCCGGGACATCGTGGAACACTGAAGCTTTCTTT.